This TCR beta chain is drawn from a study of graft-versus-host responses after intestinal transplantation. The overall study: Isolated intestinal, liver-intestinal, or multivisceral transplants were what recipients had. General study results and limits: Early after transplant, HvG declines were associated with peak levels of circulating GvH clones. Recipient marrow harbored GvH clones, some of which surfaced first in ileum or blood. In patients with graft-donor T cell macrochimerism, allograft graft-versus-host to host-versus-graft clonal ratios were high.

About this clone itself: As yet, its antigen is unknown.

Between the trimmed V and J ends, which lost 4 bases and 3 bases, there was a span of 10 bases. Germline lookup yields CDR1 MNHEY and CDR2 SMNVEV (reference sequence). The CDR3 is made up of 13 amino acids. Sequencing was performed with immunoSEQ multiplex PCR; in TCRdb, only in-frame clones are kept and a portion is missing. The top ten clones hold about 1.7% of a sample with tens of thousands of clones, 85% to 95% of them seen once. The receptor's source is a human donor who was the organ donor for an intestinal transplant. The material sequenced was unstimulated CD8+ T cells sorted from spleen or lymph node cells, taken before transplant. The V call is TRBV27, the J call TRBJ2-7; D perhaps matches TRBD1 (6 bases). This CDR3 reads CASSSGAYYEQYF. CDR3 coding DNA: TGTGCCAGCAGTTCAGGGGCCTACTACGAGCAGTACTTC.